The 22 T cell receptor beta chains given below trace back to one sample, sequenced in a study of blood T cells in healthy people across ages. With a J-beta primer mix and a sample-barcoded 5' primer, a second PCR ran roughly 6 to 11 cycles. Each CDR3 protein is one row after TCRdb ran MiXCR on the 5' RACE reads. The sample has approximately 1,100,000 distinct CDR3 sequences; under 45% are singletons. Sequenced material: blood. Receptor source: a woman aged 55-70 years in good health.

The chain uses TRBV20-1 and TRBJ2-1; D is uncertain. The germline CDR1 and CDR2 sequences are DFQATT and SNEGSKA (reference sequence). The CDR3 sequence is 14 residues long. The V end lost 3 bases, the J end lost 0 bases, and 9 bases lay between the germline ends. This chain's CDR3 is CSASASSSYNEQFF. CDR3 sequence (DNA): TGCAGTGCTAGTGCCTCGAGCTCCTACAATGAGCAGTTCTTC.

There are a few counts of this clonotype. V usage is TRBV29-1 and J usage is TRBJ2-3; D is perhaps TRBD2 (6 bases). With 5 bases removed from V and 7 bases from J, the gap between germline ends came to 13 bases. The length of the CDR3 is 12 residues. Germline V gene sequence: CDR1 SQVTM, CDR2 ANQGSEA. The CDR3: CSVTPRTNTQYF. CDR3 DNA sequence: TGCAGCGTTACACCCCGGACTAATACGCAGTATTTT.

The chain has TRBV29-1 and TRBJ2-1; 8 bases are shared with TRBD1. Trimming cost V 6 bases and J 10 bases; bases outside gene matches: 11. CDR3 length equals 13 residues. Looked up from germline, CDR1 is SQVTM and CDR2 is ANQGSEA. The CDR3: CSVIPGQVYEQFF. The CDR3 DNA reads TGCAGCGTGATACCGGGACAGGTATACGAGCAGTTCTTC.

The chain is built from TRBV7-9 and TRBJ1-2; D remains unclear. The CDR3 runs 13 residues. Germline CDR1 SEHNR, CDR2 FQNEAQ (reference sequence). V was pared by 1 base and J by 12 bases, with 15 bases between. CDR3 amino acids: CASSLEVPGGHTF. For the CDR3, the DNA is TGTGCCAGCAGCTTAGAAGTCCCGGGAGGCCACACCTTC.

This clonotype occurred many times. This rearrangement joins TRBV7-2 to TRBJ2-7; 9 bases align to TRBD2. This CDR3 has 14 residues. V shed 4 bases, J shed 6 bases, and the junction held 7 bases outside the gene matches. Germline values: CDR1 SGHTA, CDR2 FQGNSA. In DNA, the CDR3 is TGTGCCAGCAGCTGGAGCGGGAGGAGAGCCGAGCAGTACTTC. The encoded protein is CASSWSGRRAEQYF.

The chain joins TRBV5-1 to TRBJ1-2; D is ambiguous. Trimming removed 1 base at V and 4 bases at J, with 11 bases between. The CDR3 consists of 14 residues. Germline V gene data show CDR1 as SGHRS and CDR2 as YFSETQ. DNA of the CDR3: TGCGCCAGCAGCTTGAATGGGGAGTTCTATGGCTACACCTTC. Protein product: CASSLNGEFYGYTF.

The rearrangement joins TRBV4-1 to TRBJ2-5; D remains ambiguous. Trimming pared 0 bases from V and 1 base from J, leaving 9 bases between. Germline-derived CDR1 and CDR2 are MGHRA and YSYEKL. This CDR3 region has 15 residues. CDR3 sequence (DNA): TGCGCCAGCAGCCAAGATTTTACAGTCCAAGAGACCCAGTACTTC. It encodes CASSQDFTVQETQYF.

This clonotype was counted only a few times. V gene TRBV12-3 or TRBV12-4 combines with J gene TRBJ2-7; D ambiguous. The V end lost 2 bases, the J end lost 4 bases, and 9 bases lay between the germline ends. CDR3 length: 13 amino acids. CDR3 DNA: TGTGCCAGCAGTTTATCGCTATTATACGAGCAGTACTTC. This gives the protein CASSLSLLYEQYF.

This chain uses TRBV3-1 with TRBJ2-5; unclear D gene. V was shortened by 0 bases and J by 5 bases, with 10 bases between the two germline ends. The CDR3 spans 14 residues. From germline, CDR1 is LGHDT and CDR2 YNNKEL (reference sequence). The CDR3 DNA is TGTGCCAGCAGCCAAGATGGCTATCGGGAGACCCAGTACTTC. The encoded protein is CASSQDGYRETQYF.

The chain carries TRBV7-3 and TRBJ2-5; D is possibly TRBD1 (7 bases). The assigned J gene may be wrong: the sequence end matches TRBJ2-7 better. Germline lookup yields CDR1 SGHTA and CDR2 FQGTGA. The CDR3 is made up of 18 amino acids. CDR3 sequence: CASSLRGPQGPGDYEQYF. As DNA, the CDR3 is TGTGCCAGCAGCTTAAGAGGTCCACAGGGGCCGGGGGATTACGAGCAGTACTTC.

This clonotype was seen a few times. The chain has TRBV5-1 and TRBJ2-3, with D perhaps TRBD2 (5 bases). Trimming stripped 4 bases from V and 5 bases from J, with 14 bases between. This CDR3 is 14 amino acids long. Germline assignment: CDR1 SGHRS and CDR2 YFSETQ. The CDR3 coding sequence is TGCGCCAGCAGCCCTAGCCCCTCGGGAGATACGCAGTATTTT. Amino acids: CASSPSPSGDTQYF.

The chain has TRBV4-2 and TRBJ2-3, with D possibly called TRBD1 or TRBD2 (6 bases each). The V gene lost 4 bases and the J gene lost 0 bases, with 17 bases spanning the gap. In germline, CDR1 is LGHNA, CDR2 YNFKEQ. The CDR3 runs to 17 residues. The CDR3 sequence is CASSLFSGAQSTDTQYF. The CDR3 region has the DNA TGTGCCAGCAGCCTTTTCTCGGGGGCGCAGAGCACAGATACGCAGTATTTT.

In the case of this clonotype: One end of the junction is discordant with germline, which a read error may explain. The genes are TRBV13 and TRBJ2-7; D unclear. Per the germline V gene, CDR1 is PRHDT and CDR2 is FYEKMQ (reference sequence). The length of the CDR3 is 11 residues. The CDR3 region has the DNA TGTGCCAACAGCCCAACCTACGAGCAGTACTTC. It is translated as CANSPTYEQYF.

In regard to this clonotype: Given a much more abundant clone one base away, this may be a read error. The J gene is TRBJ2-4, the V gene TRBV10-3; 11 bases are a match to TRBD1. The DNA end is more similar to TRBJ2-7, so the J call may be wrong. CDR3 length: 14 residues. Germline V gene sequence: CDR1 ENHRY, CDR2 SYGVKD. DNA of the CDR3: TGTGCCATCAGTGGAGGGACAGGGGGCTACGAGCAGTACTTC. Translation: CAISGGTGGYEQYF.

The V and J genes are TRBV3-1 and TRBJ2-4; TRBD2 agrees at 8 bases. Gene TRBJ2-7 matches the end of the DNA better, so the J call may be wrong. CDR1 and CDR2 from the germline V gene are LGHDT and YNNKEL (reference sequence). This CDR3 is 14 amino acids long. CDR3 DNA: TGTGCCAGCACTCTAGCGGGTTTCTCCTACGAGCAGTACTTC. The encoded protein is CASTLAGFSYEQYF.

This clonotype turned up a few times. The chain employs TRBV2 and TRBJ1-2; D is unresolved. The V end lost 3 bases, the J end lost 2 bases, and 7 bases lay between the germline ends. Germline CDR1 is SNHLY and CDR2 is FYNNEI. The CDR3 length is 13 residues. CDR3 in amino acids: CASSDTRNYGYTF. The CDR3 nucleotides are TGTGCCAGCAGTGACACGAGAAACTATGGCTACACCTTC.

The chain couples TRBV27 to TRBJ2-1, with D perhaps TRBD1 or TRBD2 (6 bases each). This CDR3 region has 16 residues. Between the trimmed V and J ends, which lost 4 bases and 5 bases, there was a span of 18 bases. The germline V gene has CDR1 MNHEY and CDR2 SMNVEV (reference sequence). The CDR3 nucleotides read TGTGCCAGCAGTTATTGGGGGGCGCGGGGTAACAATGAGCAGTTCTTC. This translates into CASSYWGARGNNEQFF.

With respect to this clonotype: A much larger clone lies one base from this, so it may be a read error. The V and J genes are TRBV7-6 and TRBJ2-7, with a weak D call TRBD1 (6 bases). Deletions cut 5 bases from V and 2 bases from J, with 13 bases between. Germline values: CDR1 SGHVS, CDR2 FNYEAQ. The CDR3 covers 14 residues. The CDR3 sequence is CASSPRTAPYEQYF. DNA of the CDR3: TGTGCCAGCAGCCCCCGGACAGCCCCCTACGAGCAGTACTTC.

This rearrangement joins TRBV3-1 to TRBJ2-7; D is uncertain. The V and J ends lost 1 base and 4 bases respectively, with 17 bases between them. The CDR3 sequence is 16 residues long. The germline CDR1 and CDR2 sequences are LGHDT and YNNKEL (reference sequence). CDR3 sequence reads: CASSQGDHPLNYEQYF. For the CDR3, the DNA is TGTGCCAGCAGCCAAGGAGATCACCCGTTGAATTACGAGCAGTACTTC.

This clonotype was counted many times. This sequence joins TRBV29-1 and TRBJ2-5; D gene ambiguous. V dropped 1 base and J dropped 2 bases, with 8 bases sitting between them. CDR3 size: 13 residues. Germline values: CDR1 SQVTM, CDR2 ANQGSEA. CDR3 protein: CSVEGAAQETQYF. The CDR3 DNA is TGCAGCGTTGAAGGGGCCGCACAAGAGACCCAGTACTTC.

The V and J genes are TRBV14 and TRBJ2-5; weak D call: TRBD2 (6 bases). The better agreement between TRBJ2-7 and the DNA end casts doubt on the J call. This CDR3 is 12 amino acids long. Per germline, CDR1 SGHDN and CDR2 FVKESK. In DNA, the CDR3 is TGTGTAGTTTCTAGCGATCCCTACGAGCAGTACTTC. This encodes CVVSSDPYEQYF.

The chain is built from TRBV7-2 and TRBJ2-1, with D possibly matching TRBD2 (6 bases). The DNA end is a closer match to TRBJ2-7, so the J assignment may be wrong. CDR1 is SGHTA and CDR2 is FQGNSA in the germline V gene. This CDR3 has 15 residues. In DNA form, the CDR3 reads TGTGCCAGCAGCTCGGACTACCGTTCCTACAATGAGCAGTACTTC. This codes for CASSSDYRSYNEQYF.